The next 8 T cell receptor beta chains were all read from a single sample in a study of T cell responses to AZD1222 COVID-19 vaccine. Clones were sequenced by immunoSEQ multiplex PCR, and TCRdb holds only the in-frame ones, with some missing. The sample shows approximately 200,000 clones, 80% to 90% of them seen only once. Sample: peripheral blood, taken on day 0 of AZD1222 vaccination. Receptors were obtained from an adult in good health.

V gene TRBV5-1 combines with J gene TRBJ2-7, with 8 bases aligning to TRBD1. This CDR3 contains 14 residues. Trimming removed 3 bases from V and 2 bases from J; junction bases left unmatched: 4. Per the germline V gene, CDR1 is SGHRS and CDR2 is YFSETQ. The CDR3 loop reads CASSSGTGAYEQYF. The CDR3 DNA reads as TGCGCCAGCAGCTCCGGGACAGGAGCCTACGAGCAGTACTTC.

The CDR3 protein is CASSAGTPGEQFF. CDR3 sequence (DNA): TGTGCCAGCAGCGCGGGGACACCCGGTGAGCAGTTCTTC. The chain links TRBV9 to TRBJ2-1; D might be TRBD1 (6 bases). The CDR3 length is 13 residues. Trimming removed 3 bases from V and 9 bases from J, with 13 bases in between. Germline V CDR1 and CDR2: SGDLS, YYNGEE.

The CDR3 loop is CASSRPGQGATSRWYEQYF. The CDR3 region has the DNA TGTGCCAGCAGTAGGCCGGGACAGGGGGCGACCTCGAGGTGGTACGAGCAGTACTTC. The rearrangement joins TRBV28 to TRBJ2-7, with TRBD1 matching over 12 bases. V shed 5 bases and J 4 bases; nucleotides not matched to a gene: 18. This CDR3 contains 19 residues. CDR1 is MDHEN, CDR2 SYDVKM, per germline.

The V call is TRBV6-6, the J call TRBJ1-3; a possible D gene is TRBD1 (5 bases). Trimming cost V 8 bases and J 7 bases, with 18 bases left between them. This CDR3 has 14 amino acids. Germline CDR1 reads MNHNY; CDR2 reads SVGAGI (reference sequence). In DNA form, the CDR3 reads TGTGCCAGCCTCCCCGGGGCGGGGTGGAACACCATATATTTT. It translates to CASLPGAGWNTIYF.

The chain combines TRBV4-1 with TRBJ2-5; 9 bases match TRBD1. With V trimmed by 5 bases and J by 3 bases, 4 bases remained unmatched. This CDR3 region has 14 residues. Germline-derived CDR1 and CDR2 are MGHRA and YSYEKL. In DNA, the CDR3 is TGCGCCAGCAGCTTGGGGGACAGGGAAGAGACCCAGTACTTC. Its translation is CASSLGDREETQYF.

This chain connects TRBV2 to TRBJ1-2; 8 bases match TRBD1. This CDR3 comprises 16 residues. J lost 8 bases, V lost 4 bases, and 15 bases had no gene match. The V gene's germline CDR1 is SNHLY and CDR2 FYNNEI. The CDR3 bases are TGTGCCAGCAGTGTGGGGACAGGCGATCCCCTGAGGGGCTACACCTTC. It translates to CASSVGTGDPLRGYTF. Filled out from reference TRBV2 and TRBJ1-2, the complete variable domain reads EPEVTQTPSHQVTQMGQEVILRCVPISNHLYFYWYRQILGQKVEFLVSFYNNEISEKSEIFDDQFSVERPDGSNFTLKIRSTKLEDSAMYFCASSVGTGDPLRGYTFGSGTRLTVV.

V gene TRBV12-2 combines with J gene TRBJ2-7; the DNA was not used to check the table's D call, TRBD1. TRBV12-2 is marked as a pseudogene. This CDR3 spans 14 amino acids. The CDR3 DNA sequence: TGTGCAAGTCGCTTAGGAGACAGGGGCCACGAGCAGTACTTC. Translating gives CASRLGDRGHEQYF.

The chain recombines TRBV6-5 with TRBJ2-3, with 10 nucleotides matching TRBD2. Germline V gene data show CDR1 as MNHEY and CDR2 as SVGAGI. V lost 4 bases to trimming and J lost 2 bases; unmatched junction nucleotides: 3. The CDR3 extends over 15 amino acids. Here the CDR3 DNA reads TGTGCCAGCAGTTCTAGCGGGGGATTCACAGATACGCAGTATTTT. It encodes CASSSSGGFTDTQYF.